What follows is one T cell receptor beta chain and its context. What it binds is unknown. The data derive from a study of cytomegalovirus exposure and HLA in healthy donors. Study at large: Early on, a data release was issued that held 65 million to 100 million unique TCRs from HLA-typed donors.

It was with 60 Vbeta and 13 Jbeta primers that the PCR ran. Original processing notes: In a later analysis, of some 80 million unique beta chains, 9 million to 11 million appeared in at least two donors. TCRdb's table, derived via immunoSEQ multiplex PCR, lists solely in-frame clones and lacks some. That table supplies the V and J calls and clone size; D and trimming were determined from the DNA. The sample consists of 150,000 to 200,000 clones, more than 75% of them appearing once. Study results and limitations: No immune exposure information besides CMV serostatus was available. Across donors, most TCRs were seen rarely, yet some public ones were widespread.

The CDR3 loop spans 15 amino acids. CDR1 is SGHRS and CDR2 is YFSETQ in the germline V gene. Unmatched junction bases numbered 8, after V lost 4 bases and J lost 5 bases. This sequence joins TRBV5-1 and TRBJ2-1, with 8 bases lining up with TRBD1. The specimen sequenced was PBMCs. This clonotype was sampled from a woman aged 45-59 years in good health and CMV-seronegative. This chain's CDR3 is CASSTGQGKNNEQFF. DNA for the CDR3: TGCGCCAGCAGCACAGGACAGGGAAAGAACAATGAGCAGTTCTTC.